The 3 T cell receptor beta chains in this list originate from one sample, sequenced in a study of response to subunit inactivated influenza vaccine. TCRdb reanalysed the RT-PCR reads using MiXCR and keeps one entry per CDR3 protein. This sample carries hundreds of thousands of distinct CDR3 sequences, about 14% of them seen once, and the ten largest clones take less than 8.5%. The material was PBMCs from blood, obtained 14 days before vaccination. Every receptor here comes from a man aged 50 to 59 who received an inactivated influenza vaccine.

The rearrangement links TRBV7-4 to TRBJ2-3; 8 bases line up with TRBD2. CDR1 is SGHVT, CDR2 SQSDAQ, per germline. Trimming cost V 4 bases and J 2 bases; bases outside gene matches: 5. This CDR3 is 15 amino acids long. The CDR3 protein is CASSSRTSNTDTQYF. Written as DNA, the CDR3 is TGTGCCAGCAGCTCCCGGACTAGCAACACAGATACGCAGTATTTT.

This sequence joins TRBV7-8 and TRBJ2-1, with 8 bases matching TRBD1. V lost 6 bases and J lost 0; bases outside the gene matches: 7. The CDR3 loop spans 16 amino acids. Germline V gene sequence: CDR1 SGHVS, CDR2 FQNEAQ. The chain's CDR3 is CASSRQGLSSYNEQFF. CDR3 nucleotide sequence: TGTGCCAGCAGTAGACAGGGGCTGAGCTCCTACAATGAGCAGTTCTTC.

The chain couples TRBV5-1 to TRBJ2-2, with 7 bases aligning to TRBD2. V lost 5 bases, J lost 3 bases, and 10 bases stayed unmatched. Germline CDR1 and CDR2: SGHRS and YFSETQ. The CDR3 contains 16 residues. CDR3 region: CASRNPSAGDTGELFF. The CDR3 DNA reads as TGCGCCAGCAGGAACCCATCGGCGGGGGACACCGGGGAGCTGTTTTTT.